Listed here are 12 T cell receptor beta chains from one sample, sequenced in a study of T cells after yellow fever vaccination. TCRdb passed the 5' RACE reads through MiXCR, listing each CDR3 protein once. The repertoire holds fewer than 650,000 distinct CDR3 sequences, with around a fifth as singletons. Source: PBMCs, taken more than 20 days after the first yellow fever vaccination. Receptors were obtained from a man younger than 35 who received the YFV17D yellow fever vaccine.

This clonotype was picked up a small number of times. V and J are TRBV5-1 and TRBJ2-6; weak D call: TRBD1 (6 bases). Germline V CDR1 and CDR2: SGHRS, YFSETQ. CDR3 length: 17 residues. The V end was cut by 7 bases, the J end by 0 bases, with 17 bases between. The CDR3 nucleotides read TGCGCCAGCTTCCGGGACAAACCCCTCTCTGGGGCCAACGTCCTGACTTTC. Protein sequence: CASFRDKPLSGANVLTF.

CDR3 nucleotide sequence: TGTGCCAGCAGCGTAGAGGGGGGGACACAAGAGACCCAGTACTTC. The encoded protein is CASSVEGGTQETQYF. V and J are TRBV9 and TRBJ2-5; TRBD2 might be the D (7 bases). Germline values: CDR1 SGDLS, CDR2 YYNGEE. The germline V and J ends were trimmed by 0 bases and 2 bases, with 11 bases remaining between them. This CDR3 contains 15 residues.

V and J are TRBV6-2 or TRBV6-3 and TRBJ2-3; D remains ambiguous. V dropped 1 base and J dropped 7 bases, with 6 bases sitting between them. CDR3 length: 12 amino acids. Per the germline V gene, CDR1 is MNHEY and CDR2 is SVGEGT. CDR3 coding DNA: TGTGCCAGCAGTTACTGGCGTTATACGCAGTATTTT. Its protein product is CASSYWRYTQYF.

A few counts support this clonotype. This chain joins TRBV7-3 and TRBJ2-3; D is unclear. CDR1 is SGHTA and CDR2 is FQGTGA in the germline V gene. Trimming removed 1 base from V and 1 base from J, with 6 bases in between. The CDR3 has 14 residues. Here the CDR3 reads CASSLNSRTDTQYF. The CDR3 nucleotides read TGTGCCAGCAGCTTAAACTCCCGCACAGATACGCAGTATTTT.

This clonotype was counted a few times. The chain employs TRBV5-1 and TRBJ2-1, with TRBD2 matching 9 bases. V dropped 0 bases and J dropped 10; count of bases not matched to a gene: 2. The CDR3 sequence is 13 residues long. The V gene's germline CDR1 is SGHRS and CDR2 YFSETQ. CDR3 in DNA: TGCGCCAGCAGCTTGGGTAGCGGGGGCGAGCAGTTCTTC. Residues: CASSLGSGGEQFF.

In this sample, this clonotype turned up many times. CDR3 DNA: TGTGCCAGCAGGTCAGACAGGCCACCTAGCACAGATACGCAGTATTTT. This translates into CASRSDRPPSTDTQYF. The chain couples TRBV12-3 or TRBV12-4 to TRBJ2-3; a possible D gene is TRBD1 (6 bases). Trimming left V 6 bases short and J 0 bases short, with 16 bases between. The CDR3 length is 16 residues.

The chain joins TRBV6-1 to TRBJ1-5; D is possibly TRBD1 (6 bases). The CDR3 is 14 amino acids. CDR1 is MNHNS, CDR2 SASEGT, per germline. V dropped 7 bases and J dropped 7 bases, with 17 bases sitting between them. The CDR3 sequence is CASTNALGAQPQHF. DNA for the CDR3: TGTGCCAGCACCAACGCGCTGGGGGCCCAGCCCCAGCATTTT.

J is TRBJ2-1 and V is TRBV6-1; D call uncertain. Germline V gene sequence: CDR1 MNHNS, CDR2 SASEGT. The CDR3 is 13 amino acids. Trimming took off 6 bases at V and 7 bases at J, with 13 bases between the two ends. CDR3 nucleotide sequence: TGTGCCAGCAGCTCCCTTCGGTGGAATGAGCAGTTCTTC. This codes for CASSSLRWNEQFF.

The V call is TRBV6-2 or TRBV6-3, the J call TRBJ2-3; D perhaps matches TRBD2 (5 bases). With 6 bases removed from V and 4 bases from J, the gap between germline ends came to 17 bases. CDR3 length equals 15 residues. The germline V gene has CDR1 MNHEY and CDR2 SVGEGT. The CDR3 nucleotides read TGTGCCAGCAGCCTAGACGGGGTTTCGTCAGATACGCAGTATTTT. This codes for CASSLDGVSSDTQYF.

The CDR3 DNA follows: TGCGCCAGCAGCCAAGATCACGGAGGAACTGAAGCTTTCTTT. The encoded protein is CASSQDHGGTEAFF. The rearrangement joins TRBV4-1 to TRBJ1-1; D not resolved. Germline CDR1 reads MGHRA; CDR2 reads YSYEKL. This CDR3 has 14 residues. V shed 0 bases and J shed 5 bases, with 10 bases lying between them.

This clonotype is a singleton in its sample. The rearrangement links TRBV28 to TRBJ2-2, with D possibly called TRBD1 or TRBD2 (7 bases each). The CDR3 sequence is 15 residues long. V lost 2 bases and J 6 bases, leaving 13 bases between the germline ends. The germline V gene encodes CDR1 MDHEN and CDR2 SYDVKM. This CDR3 is CASSLRQGGAGELFF. CDR3 coding DNA: TGTGCCAGCAGTTTACGACAGGGAGGGGCCGGGGAGCTGTTTTTT.

This clonotype has only a few counts. The chain is built from TRBV19 and TRBJ2-1; D is possibly TRBD1 or TRBD2 (5 bases each). V shed 3 bases and J shed 7 bases, with 16 bases lying between them. This CDR3 is 15 amino acids long. Germline CDR1 reads LNHDA; CDR2 reads SQIVND (reference sequence). The CDR3 here is CASSIGTLYTNEQFF. In nucleotides, the CDR3 is TGTGCCAGTAGTATTGGGACCCTCTACACTAATGAGCAGTTCTTC.